This entry features one TCR beta chain sequence. Its antigen is still unknown. Healthy people donating bone marrow made up the donors. This sample is drawn from a study of cytomegalovirus exposure and HLA in healthy donors. Across the study: Membership in the Caucasian-associated ancestry cluster was found for about 80% of 300 to 500 genotyped donors. Overall study results and limits: The authors later found TCR association rates varying by HLA locus, with DRB1 most and HLA-C fewest. Because they were indistinguishable, some V segments, including TRBV6-2 and TRBV6-3, were excluded.

The PCR made use of 60 Vbeta and 13 Jbeta primers. The table came from immunoSEQ multiplex PCR; TCRdb's copy has only in-frame clones and leaves some out. This sample has about 110,000 clones, with 82% found just once. Trimming left V 3 bases short and J 2 bases short, with 4 bases between. This CDR3 has 12 amino acids. CDR1 SNHLY and CDR2 FYNNEI come from the germline V gene. Sequenced material: PBMCs. This chain links TRBV2 with TRBJ1-2; D is unclear. The origin of this receptor is a man in his thirties or forties in good health and CMV-seropositive. In DNA, the CDR3 is TGTGCCAGCAGTGACCAGAACTATGGCTACACCTTC. Amino acid sequence: CASSDQNYGYTF.